Presented here are 6 T cell receptor beta chains from one specimen sequenced in a study of beta chain features in type 1 diabetes. Of the isolated RNA, all was reverse transcribed, and so the sequenced material was expressed TCRB transcripts. Measured with immunoSEQ multiplex PCR; TCRdb has only the in-frame clones, and not every one. The data show 130,000 to 150,000 clones, 10% seen once. Sequencing input: naive CD4+ T cells from blood. The receptor source for this set is a man younger than 35 in good health.

This clone was counted between two and nine times. The genes are TRBV6-5 and TRBJ1-6, with D possibly TRBD1 on 5 matching bases. The germline V and J ends were trimmed by 6 bases and 7 bases, with 13 bases remaining between them. Per germline, CDR1 MNHEY and CDR2 SVGAGI. The CDR3 consists of 14 residues. The CDR3 DNA reads TGTGCCAGCAGGGGATCAGGGCGGAATTCACCCCTCCACTTT. It encodes CASRGSGRNSPLHF.

This clone has at least ten counts. The gene calls are TRBV12-5 and TRBJ2-1, with 10 bases aligning to TRBD1. Trimming took 6 bases from V and 7 from J; bases not matched to a gene: 6. The CDR3 is 14 residues long. The germline V gene encodes CDR1 LGHNT and CDR2 FRNRAP. CDR3 protein: CASGPGQGRNEQFF. DNA of the CDR3: TGTGCTAGTGGGCCGGGACAGGGGCGGAATGAGCAGTTCTTC. Full variable domain (rest looked up from reference TRBV12-5 and TRBJ2-1): DARVTQTPRHKVTEMGQEVTMRCQPILGHNTVFWYRQTMMQGLELLAYFRNRAPLDDSGMPKDRFSAEMPDATLATLKIQPSEPRDSAVYFCASGPGQGRNEQFFGPGTRLTVL.

The V gene is TRBV5-1, the J gene TRBJ2-5; a weak D match, TRBD2 (6 bases). The CDR3 is 14 residues long. CDR1 and CDR2 (germline): SGHRS, YFSETQ. Deletions cut 0 bases from V and 2 bases from J, with 8 bases between. CDR3 sequence: CASSLVRGQETQYF. In DNA, the CDR3 is TGCGCCAGCAGCTTGGTGCGGGGACAAGAGACCCAGTACTTC.

This clone was found a few times. The chain has TRBV4-3 and TRBJ2-3; the D gene is possibly TRBD2 (6 bases). Germline loops: CDR1 LGHNA, CDR2 YSLEER. The V and J ends lost 4 bases and 0 bases respectively, with 14 bases between them. This CDR3 region has 16 residues. The CDR3 loop reads CASSLSGVPSTDTQYF. DNA of the CDR3: TGCGCCAGCAGCCTGTCGGGGGTGCCTAGCACAGATACGCAGTATTTT.

V is TRBV20-1 and J is TRBJ2-1; D ambiguous. Trimming pared 3 bases from V and 7 bases from J, leaving 7 bases between. CDR3 length: 11 residues. Looked up from germline, CDR1 is DFQATT and CDR2 is SNEGSKA (reference sequence). The CDR3 loop is CSASPFNEQFF. The CDR3 DNA reads TGCAGTGCTAGTCCCTTTAATGAGCAGTTCTTC.

The chain links TRBV6-6 to TRBJ2-2; D unclear. This CDR3 region has 12 residues. The V end was cut by 6 bases, the J end by 8 bases, with 10 bases between. From germline, CDR1 is MNHNY and CDR2 SVGAGI (reference sequence). CDR3: CASSQRTGELFF. As DNA, the CDR3 is TGTGCCAGCAGCCAACGAACTGGGGAGCTGTTTTTT.